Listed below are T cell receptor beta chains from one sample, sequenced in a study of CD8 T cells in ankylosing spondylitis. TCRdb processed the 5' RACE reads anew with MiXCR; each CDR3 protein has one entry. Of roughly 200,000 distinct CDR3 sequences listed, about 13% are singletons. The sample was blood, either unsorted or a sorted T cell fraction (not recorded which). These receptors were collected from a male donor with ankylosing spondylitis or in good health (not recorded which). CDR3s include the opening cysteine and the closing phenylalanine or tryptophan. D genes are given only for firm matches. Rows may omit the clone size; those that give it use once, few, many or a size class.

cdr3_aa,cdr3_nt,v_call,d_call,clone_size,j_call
CASSLAQGSEQYF,TGTGCCAGCAGCTTAGCACAGGGGAGCGAGCAGTACTTC,TRBV7-9,TRBD1,many,TRBJ2-7
CASSYAGATDTQYF,TGTGCCAGCAGTTACGCGGGAGCCACAGATACGCAGTATTTT,TRBV6-5,TRBD2,few,TRBJ2-3
CASSSVPGDQPQHF,TGCGCCAGCAGCTCGGTCCCGGGGGATCAGCCCCAGCATTTT,TRBV5-1,-,-,TRBJ1-5
CASSFLTGGYNEQFF,TGCGCCAGCAGCTTTCTGACGGGAGGTTACAATGAGCAGTTCTTC,TRBV5-1,TRBD2,few,TRBJ2-1
CASSQGGGGPGNEQFF,TGCGCCAGCAGCCAAGGCGGGGGGGGTCCGGGCAATGAGCAGTTCTTC,TRBV4-1,TRBD2,-,TRBJ2-1
CAIRREGASNQPQHF,TGTGCCATCAGACGAGAGGGCGCTAGCAATCAGCCCCAGCATTTT,TRBV10-3,-,many,TRBJ1-5
CASSEYGAGFGETQYF,TGTGCCAGCAGTGAATATGGGGCGGGATTTGGGGAGACCCAGTACTTC,TRBV25-1,-,few,TRBJ2-5
CASSLWAGASQPQHF,TGTGCCAGCAGTTTATGGGCGGGGGCAAGTCAGCCCCAGCATTTT,TRBV27,-,few,TRBJ1-5
CASSSEAAGGYTF,TGTGCCAGCAGCTCCGAAGCGGCGGGTGGCTACACCTTC,TRBV7-6,-,-,TRBJ1-2
CASSHRDAFLNTGELFF,TGTGCCAGCAGCCACCGGGACGCCTTTTTGAACACCGGGGAGCTGTTTTTT,TRBV3-1,-,-,TRBJ2-2
CASSFLRTSWETQYF,TGTGCCAGCAGCTTCCTACGAACTAGCTGGGAGACCCAGTACTTC,TRBV11-3,-,-,TRBJ2-5
CASSFTGTLFPLPYYEQYF,TGTGCCAGCAGTTTCACCGGGACCTTATTCCCCCTCCCCTACTACGAGCAGTACTTC,TRBV27,-,-,TRBJ2-7
CARYMDRGSTEAFF,TGTGCCAGGTATATGGACAGGGGGTCCACTGAAGCTTTCTTT,TRBV2,TRBD1,few,TRBJ1-1
CASSAKGNPYNEQFF,TGTGCCAGTAGTGCCAAGGGGAATCCCTACAATGAGCAGTTCTTC,TRBV19,-,few,TRBJ2-1
CASSLQPDREAFF,TGTGCCAGCAGCTTACAACCGGACAGGGAAGCTTTCTTT,TRBV7-9,TRBD1,-,TRBJ1-1
CATSREWGGLSEQYF,TGTGCCACCAGCAGAGAATGGGGCGGGCTCTCCGAGCAGTACTTC,TRBV15,-,-,TRBJ2-7
CASSLLDTDTQYF,TGCGCCAGCAGCCTCCTGGACACAGATACGCAGTATTTT,TRBV4-1,-,many,TRBJ2-3
CASGFTGKRTDTQYF,TGTGCCAGCGGCTTTACAGGGAAACGCACAGATACGCAGTATTTT,TRBV6-1,-,few,TRBJ2-3
CASSYGLSYNEQFF,TGTGCCAGCAGTTACGGACTCTCCTACAATGAGCAGTTCTTC,TRBV6-2/TRBV6-3,-,many,TRBJ2-1
CSVPGLATYNEQFF,TGCAGCGTACCGGGACTAGCAACCTACAATGAGCAGTTCTTC,TRBV29-1,TRBD2,few,TRBJ2-1
CASSLGQGVLSYEQYF,TGTGCCAGCAGCTTGGGGCAGGGGGTCCTTTCCTACGAGCAGTACTTC,TRBV5-5,TRBD1,-,TRBJ2-7
CSARSLGLAVRRADTQYF,TGCAGTGCTAGATCCCTTGGACTAGCGGTAAGACGGGCAGATACGCAGTATTTT,TRBV20-1,TRBD2,few,TRBJ2-3
CASSLGTGDNEQYF,TGTGCCAGCAGCTTAGGGACAGGGGACAACGAGCAGTACTTC,TRBV7-9,TRBD1,-,TRBJ2-7
CASSSGPYGGYEQYF,TGTGCCAGCAGCTCAGGTCCCTATGGGGGGTACGAGCAGTACTTC,TRBV7-2,-,many,TRBJ2-7
CASSDSVGTGADEQYF,TGTGCCAGCAGTGACTCAGTTGGGACGGGAGCCGACGAGCAGTACTTC,TRBV6-5,-,-,TRBJ2-7
CASSLAAVTEAFF,TGTGCCAGCAGCTTGGCGGCGGTTACTGAAGCTTTCTTT,TRBV5-6,-,many,TRBJ1-1
CASSFLTARNTEAFF,TGTGCCAGCAGCTTCCTAACAGCCAGGAACACTGAAGCTTTCTTT,TRBV7-9,-,few,TRBJ1-1
CASSSGDNYGYTF,TGTGCCAGCAGCTCGGGGGATAACTATGGCTACACCTTC,TRBV7-9,-,-,TRBJ1-2